Each of the 29 T cell receptor beta chains below was sequenced from the same sample in a study of T cell responses to AZD1222 COVID-19 vaccine. TCRdb keeps only in-frame clones here, not all; method: immunoSEQ multiplex PCR. The table shows some 91,000 clones, with approximately 94% occurring only once. The specimen was peripheral blood, collected on day 0 of AZD1222 vaccination. Source of these receptors: an adult in good health.

This clone was found once. The genes are TRBV30 and TRBJ2-3; 7 bases line up with TRBD1. The germline CDR1 and CDR2 sequences are GTSNPN and SVGIG (reference sequence). The V and J ends lost 2 bases and 7 bases, in that order; junction bases with no gene match: 9. CDR3 size: 14 residues. CDR3 protein: CAWSPGQNANTQYF. The CDR3 nucleotides read TGTGCCTGGAGTCCGGGACAGAACGCTAATACGCAGTATTTT.

V is TRBV11-1 and J is TRBJ2-1; D is ambiguous. The germline gives CDR1 SGHAT, CDR2 FQDESV (reference sequence). The ends were cut back, 2 bases at V and 3 bases at J, with 8 bases in the middle. This CDR3 contains 14 residues. CDR3 DNA sequence: TGTGCCAGCAGCTTATCCGGCATCTACAATGAGCAGTTCTTC. This gives the protein CASSLSGIYNEQFF.

V gene TRBV4-2 combines with J gene TRBJ2-1; maybe TRBD1 (5 bases). V lost 1 base to trimming and J lost 4 bases, with 11 bases between them. The CDR3 extends over 15 amino acids. Per germline, CDR1 LGHNA and CDR2 YNFKEQ. CDR3 DNA: TGTGCCAGCAGCCAAGGATTACAGGTGTACAATGAGCAGTTCTTC. Its translation: CASSQGLQVYNEQFF.

This chain joins TRBV10-1 and TRBJ1-2; 7 positions match TRBD1. The V segment lost 4 bases and the J segment 4 bases; nucleotides outside the gene matches: 3. Germline CDR1 WNHNN, CDR2 SYGVQD (reference sequence). The length of the CDR3 is 13 residues. The CDR3 DNA follows: TGCGCCAGCAGTGCCGACAGGGCCTATGGCTACACCTTC. It is translated as CASSADRAYGYTF.

This chain uses TRBV6-5 with TRBJ2-1, with TRBD2 identical over 10 bases. This CDR3 is built from 15 residues. V dropped 7 bases and J dropped 4; count of bases not matched to a gene: 7. CDR1 and CDR2 from the germline V gene are MNHEY and SVGAGI. The CDR3: CASTKGTSAYNEQFF. CDR3 coding DNA: TGTGCCAGCACCAAGGGGACTAGCGCGTACAATGAGCAGTTCTTC.

This clone occurred once. The chain is built from TRBV12-3 or TRBV12-4 and TRBJ1-1, with unresolved D. The CDR3 extends over 11 amino acids. Trimming left V 6 bases short and J 5 bases short, with 7 bases between. CDR3 sequence: CASRLGTEAFF. CDR3 nucleotides: TGTGCCAGCAGGCTGGGGACTGAAGCTTTCTTT.

Only one count was recorded for this clone. This chain joins TRBV9 and TRBJ2-1, with 9 nucleotides matching TRBD2. The CDR3 consists of 15 residues. The germline CDR1 and CDR2 sequences are SGDLS and YYNGEE. Unmatched junction bases numbered 8, after V lost 6 bases and J lost 4 bases. The CDR3 spells CASNGGGANYNEQFF. The CDR3, as DNA: TGTGCCAGCAATGGCGGGGGGGCCAATTACAATGAGCAGTTCTTC.

The chain recombines TRBV18 with TRBJ2-2; 9 nucleotides match TRBD2. CDR1 is KGHSH and CDR2 is LQKENI in the germline V gene. Losses at the gene ends were 0 bases for V and 3 bases for J; bases not matched to a gene: 2. The CDR3 has 16 amino acids. The CDR3 bases are TGTGCCAGCTCACCACCTAGCGGGAGCGACACCGGGGAGCTGTTTTTT. Protein: CASSPPSGSDTGELFF.

V usage is TRBV19 and J usage is TRBJ2-7, with 7 nucleotides matching TRBD1. Germline loops: CDR1 LNHDA, CDR2 SQIVND (reference sequence). This CDR3 comprises 13 residues. Unmatched junction bases numbered 3, after V lost 3 bases and J lost 4 bases. CDR3 loop: CASSIVRGYEQYF. In DNA form, the CDR3 reads TGTGCCAGTAGTATCGTCAGGGGGTACGAGCAGTACTTC. The whole variable domain, filled in from reference TRBV19 and TRBJ2-7, reads DGGITQSPKYLFRKEGQNVTLSCEQNLNHDAMYWYRQDPGQGLRLIYYSQIVNDFQKGDIAEGYSVSREKKESFPLTVTSAQKNPTAFYLCASSIVRGYEQYFGPGTRLTVT.

The chain employs TRBV7-9 and TRBJ1-2; D is ambiguous. Deletions cut 5 bases from V and 4 bases from J, with 17 bases between. Looked up from germline, CDR1 is SEHNR and CDR2 is FQNEAQ (reference sequence). CDR3 length: 15 amino acids. CDR3 protein: CASSPIQAGGYGYTF. The CDR3, as DNA: TGTGCCAGCAGCCCCATTCAGGCTGGTGGCTATGGCTACACCTTC.

V usage is TRBV18 and J usage is TRBJ1-6, with 7 bases fitting TRBD1. Germline loops: CDR1 KGHSH, CDR2 LQKENI. V trimming: 4 bases; J trimming: 9 bases; junction bases outside the gene matches: 6. The CDR3 is made up of 14 amino acids. The CDR3, as DNA: TGTGCCAGCTCACGACAGGGCTCAGGTTCACCCCTCCACTTT. This gives the protein CASSRQGSGSPLHF.

The genes are TRBV6-4 and TRBJ2-1; 13 positions agree with TRBD2. J gave up 4 bases and V 4 bases, and 1 base lay outside the gene matches. The germline V gene encodes CDR1 MRHNA and CDR2 SNTAGT. This CDR3 spans 15 amino acids. CDR3 loop: CASSGLAGGYNEQFF. In DNA form, the CDR3 reads TGTGCCAGCAGTGGACTAGCGGGGGGTTACAATGAGCAGTTCTTC.

Only a few counts were recorded for this clone. The chain combines TRBV7-9 with TRBJ2-7; 10 positions agree with TRBD2. This CDR3 is 19 amino acids long. Germline values: CDR1 SEHNR, CDR2 FQNEAQ (reference sequence). The trim removed 5 bases at V and 0 bases at J, leaving 16 bases unmatched. The CDR3 DNA reads as TGTGCCAGCAGCCCCGGACTAGCGGAACCAAGATCCCGCTCCTACGAGCAGTACTTC. Translated: CASSPGLAEPRSRSYEQYF.

The chain recombines TRBV21-1 with TRBJ1-3. TRBV21-1 corresponds to a pseudogene. The CDR3 is made up of 18 amino acids. CDR3 sequence (DNA): TGTGCCAGCAGCAACGGGCCCCAATCTGCTAGCTCTGGAAACACCATATATTTT. As protein: CASSNGPQSASSGNTIYF.

About this clone: At one end the junction does not follow the germline gene, possibly because of a read error. V usage is TRBV6-1 and J usage is TRBJ1-2; D ambiguous. CDR1 is MNHNS and CDR2 is SASEGT in the germline V gene. The CDR3 contains 12 residues. This CDR3 is CASSDRIYGFSF. Written as DNA, the CDR3 is TGTGCCAGCAGTGACAGGATATATGGTTTTTCCTTC.

The V and J genes are TRBV7-9 and TRBJ1-5, with 10 bases identical to TRBD1. V shed 5 bases and J 1 base; nucleotides not matched to a gene: 5. Germline V gene sequence: CDR1 SEHNR, CDR2 FQNEAQ (reference sequence). This CDR3 contains 16 residues. CDR3 in amino acids: CASSPGTGASNQPQHF. The CDR3 DNA reads as TGTGCCAGCAGCCCTGGGACAGGGGCGAGCAATCAGCCCCAGCATTTT.

V and J are TRBV9 and TRBJ2-2; D perhaps matches TRBD2 (6 bases). Germline assignment: CDR1 SGDLS and CDR2 YYNGEE. This CDR3 contains 14 residues. Trimming removed 0 bases at V and 6 bases at J, with 9 bases between. As DNA, the CDR3 is TGTGCCAGCAGCGTAGGCGGGGCACCCGGGGAGCTGTTTTTT. Residues: CASSVGGAPGELFF.

This chain links TRBV7-6 with TRBJ2-7; 8 bases are shared with TRBD2. CDR1 and CDR2 from the germline V gene are SGHVS and FNYEAQ. The J segment lost 5 bases and the V segment lost 4 bases, leaving 10 bases of the junction unmatched. This CDR3 contains 15 residues. CDR3 DNA sequence: TGTGCCAGCAGCTCCGGGGGGGCCCGCCCCAACGAGCAGTACTTC. It codes for CASSSGGARPNEQYF. The entire variable domain, with the rest obtained from reference TRBV7-6 and TRBJ2-7, is as follows: GAGVSQSPRYKVTKRGQDVALRCDPISGHVSLYWYRQALGQGPEFLTYFNYEAQQDKSGLPNDRFSAERPEGSISTLTIQRTEQRDSAMYRCASSSGGARPNEQYFGPGTRLTVT.

The chain recombines TRBV5-1 with TRBJ2-7; 8 bases fit TRBD1. The length of the CDR3 is 13 residues. J was trimmed by 5 bases and V by 4 bases; bases with no gene match: 5. Germline V lookup: CDR1 SGHRS, CDR2 YFSETQ. CDR3 nucleotides: TGCGCCAGCAGCCCTGGACAGGGCCACGAGCAGTACTTC. It yields the protein CASSPGQGHEQYF.

The CDR3 is CASSPPNPTLGTNEKLFF. CDR3 in DNA: TGTGCCAGCTCACCACCGAATCCAACCCTCGGCACTAATGAAAAACTGTTTTTT. V and J are TRBV18 and TRBJ1-4; D gene unclear. V lost 0 bases to trimming and J lost 2 bases, with 16 bases between them. Germline V gene data show CDR1 as KGHSH and CDR2 as LQKENI. CDR3 length equals 18 residues.

J is TRBJ2-1 and V is TRBV28; D gene ambiguous. V was trimmed by 5 bases and J by 8 bases, leaving 16 bases between them. The CDR3 is 14 residues long. Germline V gene sequence: CDR1 MDHEN, CDR2 SYDVKM. In DNA, the CDR3 is TGTGCCAGCAGTCCCCTGGGCTTCGCGGATGAGCAGTTCTTC. Amino acid sequence: CASSPLGFADEQFF.

The genes are TRBV28 and TRBJ2-7; 9 bases fit TRBD1. Losses at the gene ends were 5 bases for V and 7 bases for J; bases not matched to a gene: 9. This CDR3 is 14 amino acids long. The germline V gene has CDR1 MDHEN and CDR2 SYDVKM. The CDR3 DNA is TGTGCCAGCAGTGCCGGACAGGGGCTGAGGGAGCAGTACTTC. This translates into CASSAGQGLREQYF.

The chain couples TRBV12-5 to TRBJ2-1, with a possible D match to TRBD2 (6 bases). Germline CDR1 is LGHNT and CDR2 is FRNRAP. The CDR3 runs 18 residues. V dropped 8 bases and J dropped 8 bases, with 31 bases sitting between them. The CDR3 coding sequence is TGTGCTAGTTCCCGCCTACCGGAGACGTTTTCCTCGGGGGATGAGCAGTTCTTC. Translation gives CASSRLPETFSSGDEQFF.

J is TRBJ2-3 and V is TRBV2; 7 nucleotides line up with TRBD2. The CDR3 has 15 residues. Germline assignment: CDR1 SNHLY and CDR2 FYNNEI. V gave up 5 bases and J gave up 3 bases; unmatched junction bases: 8. The CDR3 DNA is TGTGCCAGCAGTCCCCGTAGTAGCGGGACAGATACGCAGTATTTT. Amino acid sequence: CASSPRSSGTDTQYF.

The J gene is TRBJ1-6, the V gene TRBV2; TRBD1 might be the D (6 bases). This CDR3 contains 15 residues. Per the germline V gene, CDR1 is SNHLY and CDR2 is FYNNEI. Trimming took off 10 bases at V and 5 bases at J, with 18 bases between the two ends. The CDR3 sequence is CATKGERLDNSPLHF. The CDR3 DNA reads as TGTGCCACTAAGGGGGAAAGACTAGATAATTCACCCCTCCACTTT.

This chain connects TRBV6-1 to TRBJ2-3, with 7 bases fitting TRBD2. This CDR3 has 19 residues. Germline trimming cut 1 base from V and 0 bases from J; bases unmatched to any gene: 13. Germline V gives CDR1 MNHNS, CDR2 SASEGT. As DNA, the CDR3 is TGTGCCAGCAGTGAAGGGGGACTATTGGCGGGAGTTAGCACAGATACGCAGTATTTT. Translating it yields CASSEGGLLAGVSTDTQYF.

The table lists this clone with a few counts. The CDR3: CASSVEVGSYGYTF. CDR3 DNA: TGTGCCAGCAGCGTAGAGGTGGGGAGCTATGGCTACACCTTC. The chain employs TRBV9 and TRBJ1-2; no clear D gene. Trimming removed 0 bases at V and 4 bases at J, with 10 bases between. This CDR3 is built from 14 residues. Per germline, CDR1 SGDLS and CDR2 YYNGEE.

The chain has TRBV3-1 (or the pseudogene TRBV3-2) and TRBJ1-6; weak D call: TRBD1 (5 bases). The V end lost 4 bases, the J end lost 2 bases, and 12 bases lay between the germline ends. This CDR3 is built from 16 residues. CDR1 and CDR2 (germline): LGHDT, YNNKEL (reference sequence). The CDR3 nucleotides read TGTGCCAGCAGCCCCGTGAGGGGACCCTATAATTCACCCCTCCACTTT. This gives the protein CASSPVRGPYNSPLHF.

J is TRBJ1-6 and V is TRBV19, with 9 nucleotides matching TRBD1. The germline gives CDR1 LNHDA, CDR2 SQIVND (reference sequence). CDR3 size: 16 residues. V shed 4 bases, J shed 3 bases, and the junction held 4 bases outside the gene matches. This CDR3 reads CASSRGTGSYNSPLHF. The CDR3 DNA is TGTGCCAGTAGTAGAGGGACAGGGAGCTATAATTCACCCCTCCACTTT.